This TCR beta chain was profiled in a study of blood T cell repertoires in COVID-19. In the original processing: Reference gene primer amplification in the assay estimated nucleated cell counts. Some clones are missing from TCRdb's copy, which holds only in-frame ones; the method was immunoSEQ multiplex PCR. V and J calls and clone size are given by that table; D and trimming were obtained from the DNA. Among almost 250,000 clones listed, approximately 86% were seen once. Germline loops: CDR1 LNHDA, CDR2 SQIVND (reference sequence). This CDR3 region has 18 residues. The V end was cut by 2 bases, the J end by 5 bases, with 24 bases between.

The sequence was obtained from a woman aged 55-70 years who had recovered from COVID-19. The chain is built from TRBV19 and TRBJ2-5, with D uncertain. The sample taken for sequencing was peripheral blood. CDR3 sequence (DNA): TGTGCCAGTAGTATAACCTCCCCGACACAAAGATATTCGGAGACCCAGTACTTC. Translation: CASSITSPTQRYSETQYF. Complete variable domain (other parts from reference TRBV19 and TRBJ2-5): DGGITQSPKYLFRKEGQNVTLSCEQNLNHDAMYWYRQDPGQGLRLIYYSQIVNDFQKGDIAEGYSVSREKKESFPLTVTSAQKNPTAFYLCASSITSPTQRYSETQYFGPGTRLLVL.